These T cell receptor beta chains were read from a single sample in a study of T-cell reconstitution after alpha-beta-depleted transplantation in children. TCRdb ran MiXCR on the PCR reads and lists one entry per CDR3 protein. The sample holds roughly 570,000 distinct CDR3 sequences, 25% to 30% seen once. Here the sequenced sample was PBMCs, taken before TCRalphabeta/CD19-depleted stem cell transplant. The receptor set was obtained from a boy under two years old with Wiskott-Aldrich syndrome, due to receive a stem cell transplant. The CDR3 runs from the conserved cysteine through the conserved F or W. Each record gives: clone size, J gene, V gene, D gene, CDR3 protein, CDR3 DNA. D genes are given only for firm matches. Where a row states a size, it is once, few, many or the class of an expanded clone; other rows omit it.

clone size: few
J gene: TRBJ2-4
V gene: TRBV5-1
D gene: -
CDR3 protein: CASSLTGGSTNIQYF
CDR3 DNA: TGCGCCAGCAGCTTGACCGGGGGATCTACGAACATTCAGTACTTC

clone size: few
J gene: TRBJ2-5
V gene: TRBV27
D gene: -
CDR3 protein: CASSGGPGSETQYF
CDR3 DNA: TGTGCCAGTTCTGGAGGGCCGGGGTCAGAGACCCAGTACTTC

clone size: -
J gene: TRBJ2-3
V gene: TRBV20-1
D gene: TRBD2
CDR3 protein: CSAWTSGRGVTDTQYF
CDR3 DNA: TGCAGTGCCTGGACTAGCGGGAGGGGCGTCACAGATACGCAGTATTTT

clone size: few
J gene: TRBJ2-2
V gene: TRBV5-1
D gene: TRBD2
CDR3 protein: CASSTGLAGDSTGELFF
CDR3 DNA: TGCGCCAGCAGCACCGGACTAGCGGGAGACTCCACCGGGGAGCTGTTTTTT

clone size: -
J gene: TRBJ2-2
V gene: TRBV5-5
D gene: TRBD2
CDR3 protein: CASSATGTRASPELFF
CDR3 DNA: TGTGCCAGCAGTGCGACCGGGACTAGGGCGTCTCCGGAGCTGTTTTTT

clone size: many
J gene: TRBJ2-1
V gene: TRBV7-3
D gene: TRBD2
CDR3 protein: CASSAWTSGSEQFF
CDR3 DNA: TGTGCCAGCAGCGCCTGGACTAGCGGCAGTGAGCAGTTCTTC

clone size: -
J gene: TRBJ2-3
V gene: TRBV5-1
D gene: -
CDR3 protein: CASSLSIARAASTDTQYF
CDR3 DNA: TGCGCCAGCAGCTTGTCTATAGCCCGGGCAGCCTCCACAGATACGCAGTATTTT

clone size: few
J gene: TRBJ2-2
V gene: TRBV7-6
D gene: TRBD2
CDR3 protein: CASKLAGGPSTGELFF
CDR3 DNA: TGTGCCAGCAAACTAGCGGGAGGGCCAAGCACCGGGGAGCTGTTTTTT

clone size: -
J gene: TRBJ2-3
V gene: TRBV29-1
D gene: -
CDR3 protein: CSVTGPRRDTQYF
CDR3 DNA: TGCAGCGTTACGGGGCCAAGGAGGGATACGCAGTATTTT

clone size: few
J gene: TRBJ2-5
V gene: TRBV28
D gene: -
CDR3 protein: CASRDPFGSWKTQYF
CDR3 DNA: TGTGCCAGCAGGGACCCGTTTGGGAGCTGGAAGACCCAGTACTTC

clone size: -
J gene: TRBJ2-3
V gene: TRBV7-9
D gene: -
CDR3 protein: CASSLDVPDTQYF
CDR3 DNA: TGTGCCAGCAGCTTAGACGTCCCAGATACGCAGTATTTT

clone size: few
J gene: TRBJ2-1
V gene: TRBV5-1
D gene: TRBD1
CDR3 protein: CASSLGQGSYEQFF
CDR3 DNA: TGCGCCAGCAGCTTAGGACAGGGATCTTATGAGCAGTTCTTC

clone size: few
J gene: TRBJ2-7
V gene: TRBV27
D gene: TRBD2
CDR3 protein: CASSLVGLVHEQYF
CDR3 DNA: TGTGCCAGCAGTTTAGTGGGACTAGTCCACGAGCAGTACTTC

clone size: few
J gene: TRBJ1-1
V gene: TRBV6-1
D gene: TRBD1
CDR3 protein: CASSVSGRYRGRNTEAFF
CDR3 DNA: TGTGCCAGCAGTGTATCGGGCCGGTACAGGGGAAGGAACACTGAAGCTTTCTTT

clone size: -
J gene: TRBJ2-1
V gene: TRBV6-5
D gene: -
CDR3 protein: CASSYSFRGANNEQFF
CDR3 DNA: TGTGCCAGCAGTTACTCTTTTCGGGGGGCGAACAATGAGCAGTTCTTC

clone size: -
J gene: TRBJ2-5
V gene: TRBV18
D gene: TRBD2
CDR3 protein: CASSSTGTSGRKTQYF
CDR3 DNA: TGTGCCAGCTCGTCTACCGGGACTAGCGGGAGGAAGACCCAGTACTTC

clone size: few
J gene: TRBJ2-3
V gene: TRBV12-3/TRBV12-4
D gene: TRBD2
CDR3 protein: CASRVGSGISDTQYF
CDR3 DNA: TGTGCCAGCAGAGTGGGTAGCGGGATTTCAGATACGCAGTATTTT

clone size: few
J gene: TRBJ2-3
V gene: TRBV7-9
D gene: -
CDR3 protein: CASSLAPSDTQYF
CDR3 DNA: TGTGCCAGCAGCTTAGCACCCTCGGATACGCAGTATTTT

clone size: -
J gene: TRBJ2-7
V gene: TRBV6-5
D gene: -
CDR3 protein: CASSYPGAHYEQYF
CDR3 DNA: TGTGCCAGCAGTTACCCAGGGGCCCATTACGAGCAGTACTTC

clone size: few
J gene: TRBJ2-1
V gene: TRBV5-1
D gene: TRBD2
CDR3 protein: CASSLGNGGLDNEQFF
CDR3 DNA: TGCGCCAGCAGCTTGGGGAACGGGGGACTAGACAATGAGCAGTTCTTC

clone size: few
J gene: TRBJ2-7
V gene: TRBV5-1
D gene: TRBD1
CDR3 protein: CASSLASTGWSDYEQYF
CDR3 DNA: TGCGCCAGCAGCTTGGCCTCGACAGGGTGGTCGGACTACGAGCAGTACTTC

clone size: -
J gene: TRBJ2-5
V gene: TRBV10-3
D gene: -
CDR3 protein: CAISIGGKETQYF
CDR3 DNA: TGTGCCATCAGCATAGGGGGGAAAGAGACCCAGTACTTC

clone size: -
J gene: TRBJ2-6
V gene: TRBV4-2
D gene: -
CDR3 protein: CASSQELRGANVLTF
CDR3 DNA: TGTGCCAGCAGCCAGGAATTGCGTGGGGCCAACGTCCTGACTTTC

clone size: once
J gene: TRBJ2-5
V gene: TRBV5-4
D gene: -
CDR3 protein: CASGTRTAQETQYF
CDR3 DNA: TGTGCCAGCGGCACGCGGACGGCCCAAGAGACCCAGTACTTC

clone size: few
J gene: TRBJ1-2
V gene: TRBV18
D gene: -
CDR3 protein: CASSPLDRENYGYTF
CDR3 DNA: TGTGCCAGCTCACCATTGGACAGAGAAAACTATGGCTACACCTTC

clone size: once
J gene: TRBJ2-4
V gene: TRBV28
D gene: TRBD2
CDR3 protein: CASSSNIGREDKNIQYF
CDR3 DNA: TGTGCCAGCAGTTCAAACATCGGACGGGAGGACAAAAACATTCAGTACTTC

clone size: few
J gene: TRBJ2-7
V gene: TRBV24-1
D gene: TRBD1
CDR3 protein: CATSPRDRPYEQYF
CDR3 DNA: TGTGCCACCAGTCCTCGGGACAGACCTTACGAGCAGTACTTC

clone size: -
J gene: TRBJ1-1
V gene: TRBV5-1
D gene: -
CDR3 protein: CASSLAGTGTNTEAFF
CDR3 DNA: TGCGCCAGCAGCTTGGCCGGGACGGGGACGAACACTGAAGCTTTCTTT

clone size: -
J gene: TRBJ2-5
V gene: TRBV14
D gene: -
CDR3 protein: CASSQIRSQETQYF
CDR3 DNA: TGTGCCAGCAGCCAAATTCGTTCCCAAGAGACCCAGTACTTC

clone size: -
J gene: TRBJ1-4
V gene: TRBV27
D gene: TRBD1
CDR3 protein: CASSFWDRREKLFF
CDR3 DNA: TGTGCCAGCAGTTTCTGGGACAGACGCGAAAAACTGTTTTTT

clone size: -
J gene: TRBJ2-1
V gene: TRBV7-2
D gene: TRBD2
CDR3 protein: CASSLAPSGRAGNEQFF
CDR3 DNA: TGTGCCAGCAGCTTAGCCCCTAGCGGGAGGGCCGGAAATGAGCAGTTCTTC

clone size: -
J gene: TRBJ2-3
V gene: TRBV19
D gene: TRBD2
CDR3 protein: CASSTRRTSGSADTQYF
CDR3 DNA: TGTGCCAGTAGTACCCGCAGGACTAGCGGGAGCGCAGATACGCAGTATTTT

clone size: -
J gene: TRBJ1-2
V gene: TRBV18
D gene: -
CDR3 protein: CASSPIGNYGYTF
CDR3 DNA: TGTGCCAGCTCACCCATCGGGAACTATGGCTACACCTTC

clone size: -
J gene: TRBJ2-7
V gene: TRBV10-3
D gene: TRBD2
CDR3 protein: CAISGTSGRATTYEQYF
CDR3 DNA: TGTGCCATCAGTGGGACTAGCGGGAGGGCTACTACCTACGAGCAGTACTTC

clone size: few
J gene: TRBJ2-5
V gene: TRBV20-1
D gene: TRBD1
CDR3 protein: CSANGQGMGQETQYF
CDR3 DNA: TGCAGTGCTAACGGACAGGGGATGGGGCAAGAGACCCAGTACTTC

clone size: -
J gene: TRBJ2-7
V gene: TRBV27
D gene: -
CDR3 protein: CASSYLQPYGVPTGYEQYF
CDR3 DNA: TGTGCCAGCAGTTACCTCCAACCGTACGGAGTACCAACAGGGTACGAGCAGTACTTC

clone size: -
J gene: TRBJ2-6
V gene: TRBV20-1
D gene: TRBD1
CDR3 protein: CSAVQGAGANVLTF
CDR3 DNA: TGCAGTGCTGTACAGGGGGCTGGGGCCAACGTCCTGACTTTC

clone size: -
J gene: TRBJ2-6
V gene: TRBV5-5
D gene: TRBD1
CDR3 protein: CASSLEPQGAGANVLTF
CDR3 DNA: TGTGCCAGCAGCTTGGAGCCGCAGGGGGCTGGGGCCAACGTCCTGACTTTC

clone size: -
J gene: TRBJ2-5
V gene: TRBV7-2
D gene: -
CDR3 protein: CASIGTPKETQYF
CDR3 DNA: TGTGCCAGCATAGGGACTCCAAAAGAGACCCAGTACTTC

clone size: -
J gene: TRBJ2-7
V gene: TRBV4-2
D gene: TRBD2
CDR3 protein: CASSQKTGGLAGVSYEQYF
CDR3 DNA: TGTGCCAGCAGCCAAAAGACAGGGGGACTAGCGGGAGTTTCCTACGAGCAGTACTTC

clone size: -
J gene: TRBJ2-1
V gene: TRBV11-2
D gene: TRBD2
CDR3 protein: CASDKTPGTSGSYYNEQFF
CDR3 DNA: TGTGCCAGCGACAAGACCCCGGGGACTAGCGGGAGTTATTACAATGAGCAGTTCTTC

clone size: -
J gene: TRBJ2-5
V gene: TRBV20-1
D gene: -
CDR3 protein: CSALGRKQETQYF
CDR3 DNA: TGCAGTGCTCTGGGAAGAAAACAAGAGACCCAGTACTTC

clone size: -
J gene: TRBJ2-3
V gene: TRBV7-9
D gene: TRBD1
CDR3 protein: CASSLVVGTATDTQYF
CDR3 DNA: TGTGCCAGCAGCTTAGTGGTCGGGACAGCGACAGATACGCAGTATTTT

clone size: -
J gene: TRBJ2-1
V gene: TRBV6-2/TRBV6-3
D gene: TRBD2
CDR3 protein: CASSRRTSGRYNEQFF
CDR3 DNA: TGTGCCAGCAGCCGCAGGACTAGCGGGAGGTACAATGAGCAGTTCTTC

clone size: few
J gene: TRBJ2-1
V gene: TRBV29-1
D gene: -
CDR3 protein: CSVETVYNEQFF
CDR3 DNA: TGCAGCGTTGAAACGGTATACAATGAGCAGTTCTTC

clone size: -
J gene: TRBJ2-1
V gene: TRBV28
D gene: -
CDR3 protein: CASRTYRVAFRYEQFF
CDR3 DNA: TGTGCCAGCAGAACCTACAGGGTAGCCTTTCGATATGAGCAGTTCTTC

clone size: few
J gene: TRBJ2-1
V gene: TRBV6-5
D gene: -
CDR3 protein: CASSYSRGLNEQFF
CDR3 DNA: TGTGCCAGCAGTTACTCGAGGGGACTCAATGAGCAGTTCTTC

clone size: few
J gene: TRBJ2-1
V gene: TRBV20-1
D gene: TRBD2
CDR3 protein: CSARVWGGSRRNEQFF
CDR3 DNA: TGCAGTGCTAGAGTCTGGGGCGGGAGCAGACGGAATGAGCAGTTCTTC

clone size: few
J gene: TRBJ2-7
V gene: TRBV28
D gene: TRBD1
CDR3 protein: CASSDRGSDYEQYF
CDR3 DNA: TGTGCCAGCAGCGACAGGGGTTCCGACTACGAGCAGTACTTC

clone size: once
J gene: TRBJ2-7
V gene: TRBV7-2
D gene: -
CDR3 protein: CASSQGRGPYEQYF
CDR3 DNA: TGTGCCAGCAGCCAGGGAAGGGGACCCTACGAGCAGTACTTC

clone size: -
J gene: TRBJ2-1
V gene: TRBV2
D gene: TRBD2
CDR3 protein: CASSVYGTSGRADYNEQFF
CDR3 DNA: TGTGCCAGCAGTGTTTACGGGACTAGCGGGAGGGCCGACTACAATGAGCAGTTCTTC